This T cell receptor (beta chain) originates from a study of CD8 T cells in Susac syndrome. Notes on the study in general: Susac-specific public clones found in total CD8+ repertoires numbered some 17, and those in CD8+ TEMRA repertoires numbered several.

Roughly 0.45 to 1 ug RNA was reverse transcribed with random hexamers. Via MiXCR, TCRdb re-called the immunoSEQ multiplex PCR reads, giving one row per CDR3 protein. The sample has 100,000 to 150,000 distinct CDR3 sequences, around 95% seen once; the top ten hold around 0.21%. The CDR3 runs to 14 residues. The V end lost 2 bases, the J end lost 3 bases, and 13 bases lay between the germline ends. Germline lookup yields CDR1 DFQATT and CDR2 SNEGSKA (reference sequence). As for this clonotype: The antigen is unknown.

The chain uses TRBV20-1 and TRBJ1-1; D gene uncertain. The sample was CD8+ T cells from PBMCs. This TCR derives from a human donor with Susac syndrome. CDR3 nucleotides: TGCAGTGCTAGATACGGGGAGTCTTACACTGAAGCTTTCTTT. Protein: CSARYGESYTEAFF.